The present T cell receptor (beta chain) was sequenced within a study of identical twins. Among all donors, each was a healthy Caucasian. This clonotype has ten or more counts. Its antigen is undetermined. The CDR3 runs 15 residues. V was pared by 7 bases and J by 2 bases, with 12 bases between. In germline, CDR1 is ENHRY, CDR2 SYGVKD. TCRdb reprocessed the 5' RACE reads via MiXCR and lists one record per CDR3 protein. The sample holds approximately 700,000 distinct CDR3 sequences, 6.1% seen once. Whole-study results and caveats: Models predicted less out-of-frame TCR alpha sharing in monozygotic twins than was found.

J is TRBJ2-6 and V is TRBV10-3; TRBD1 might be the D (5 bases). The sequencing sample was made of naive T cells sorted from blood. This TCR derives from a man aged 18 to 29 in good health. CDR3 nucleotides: TGTGCCATCACATCAGGGTTGACTGGGGCCAACGTCCTGACTTTC. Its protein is CAITSGLTGANVLTF.